The 23 T cell receptor beta chains below come from one sample, sequenced in a study of shared clonotypes between healthy human individuals (dated by TCRdb to 2020 to 2022). The library was produced with the immunoSEQ multiplex PCR assay. TCRdb re-hosts the immuneACCESS table, in-frame sequences only. Its copies lack some clones; in the studies checked, an unresolved V gene accounts for under half of them, and the cause for the rest is not known. The sample has nearly 2 million clones on record, roughly 95% of them singletons. Of the sample, less than 1.5% is held by the ten largest clones. For the CD8 naive samples, CD45RO-negative cells were positively selected for CCR7, yielding a CD45RA+CCR7+ population from which TemRA cells were excluded. The sample taken for sequencing was naive CD8+ T cells sorted from blood. The cell subset or site label here, explained by the study, means: CD45RA+CCR7+. The receptors shown here come from a man in his late teens or twenties in good health.

The chain uses TRBV7-3 and TRBJ1-2; D uncertain. This CDR3 region has 16 residues. Germline V gene data show CDR1 as SGHTA and CDR2 as FQGTGA. V was pared by 0 bases and J by 3 bases, with 14 bases between. CDR3 amino acids: CASSLTLTGEDYGYTF. The CDR3 coding sequence is TGTGCCAGCAGCTTAACGTTAACGGGCGAGGACTATGGCTACACCTTC.

This chain joins TRBV27 and TRBJ2-3, with 11 bases matching TRBD2. The trim removed 5 bases at V and 6 bases at J, leaving 7 bases unmatched. Looked up from germline, CDR1 is MNHEY and CDR2 is SMNVEV (reference sequence). The CDR3 has 15 residues. The CDR3 sequence: CASSIIAGGEDTQYF. The CDR3 DNA reads as TGTGCCAGCAGTATAATAGCGGGGGGGGAGGATACGCAGTATTTT.

This sequence joins TRBV18 and TRBJ2-1, with TRBD2 identical over 14 bases. Per germline, CDR1 KGHSH and CDR2 LQKENI. J gave up 8 bases and V 3 bases, and 3 bases lay outside the gene matches. This CDR3 spans 15 amino acids. In DNA form, the CDR3 reads TGTGCCAGCTCACCTGGGACTAGCGGGAGCGATGAGCAGTTCTTC. Translation gives CASSPGTSGSDEQFF. Full variable domain (rest looked up from reference TRBV18 and TRBJ2-1): NAGVMQNPRHLVRRRGQEARLRCSPMKGHSHVYWYRQLPEEGLKFMVYLQKENIIDESGMPKERFSAEFPKEGPSILRIQQVVRGDSAAYFCASSPGTSGSDEQFFGPGTRLTVL.

V is TRBV27 and J is TRBJ2-5; possibly TRBD1 for D (6 bases). The CDR3 has 15 residues. V was trimmed by 5 bases and J by 2 bases, leaving 15 bases between them. Germline CDR1 and CDR2: MNHEY and SMNVEV (reference sequence). CDR3 in amino acids: CASSPTDSIQETQYF. The CDR3 DNA sequence: TGTGCCAGCAGTCCCACGGACAGCATACAAGAGACCCAGTACTTC.

The J gene is TRBJ1-1, the V gene TRBV10-3; D not resolved. Germline CDR1 and CDR2: ENHRY and SYGVKD. CDR3 length: 13 amino acids. V lost 5 bases to trimming and J lost 2 bases, with 9 bases between them. CDR3 DNA sequence: TGTGCCATCAGTATTGGGAGAAACACTGAAGCTTTCTTT. Its protein product is CAISIGRNTEAFF.

V is TRBV7-2 and J is TRBJ1-5; possible D gene TRBD1, 5 bases. The germline V and J ends were trimmed by 3 bases and 8 bases, with 14 bases remaining between them. Germline loops: CDR1 SGHTA, CDR2 FQGNSA. The CDR3 is made up of 14 amino acids. The CDR3 DNA reads as TGTGCCAGCAGCTTCTCCCAAAGAGGGGAGCCCCAGCATTTT. It yields the protein CASSFSQRGEPQHF.

The genes are TRBV7-6 and TRBJ1-4; D is perhaps TRBD1 (5 bases). The CDR3 covers 18 residues. The V and J ends lost 0 bases and 6 bases respectively, with 20 bases between them. CDR1 and CDR2 (germline): SGHVS, FNYEAQ. The CDR3 DNA sequence: TGTGCCAGCAGCTTAGCGGGCAGGGAGTTGAGAAACGATGAAAAACTGTTTTTT. It encodes CASSLAGRELRNDEKLFF.

This rearrangement joins TRBV2 to TRBJ1-4, with a possible D match to TRBD1 (5 bases). The CDR3 has 15 residues. V was cut by 6 bases and J by 5 bases, with 16 bases left in between. The V gene's germline CDR1 is SNHLY and CDR2 FYNNEI. CDR3 in amino acids: CASSGNREGNEKLFF. The CDR3 bases are TGTGCCAGCAGCGGGAACCGGGAGGGGAATGAAAAACTGTTTTTT.

This rearrangement joins TRBV5-6 to TRBJ1-2, with 9 bases matching TRBD1. CDR1 and CDR2 from the germline V gene are SGHDT and YYEEEE. V was pared by 2 bases and J by 6 bases, with 5 bases of the junction left unmatched. The CDR3 sequence is 14 residues long. The CDR3: CASSFGQGTHGYTF. The CDR3 DNA follows: TGTGCCAGCAGCTTCGGACAGGGGACCCATGGCTACACCTTC.

The V gene is TRBV5-6, the J gene TRBJ1-1; D call uncertain. CDR1 SGHDT and CDR2 YYEEEE come from the germline V gene. This CDR3 is 13 amino acids long. V lost 5 bases and J lost 0, with 8 bases in between. As DNA, the CDR3 is TGTGCCAGCAGAAAGAGAATGAACACTGAAGCTTTCTTT. Its translation is CASRKRMNTEAFF. Drawing the rest from reference TRBV5-6 and TRBJ1-1, the complete variable domain is DAGVTQSPTHLIKTRGQQVTLRCSPKSGHDTVSWYQQALGQGPQFIFQYYEEEERQRGNFPDRFSGHQFPNYSSELNVNALLLGDSALYLCASRKRMNTEAFFGQGTRLTVV.

This clone was seen only a few times. The chain has TRBV30 and TRBJ1-1; 7 positions agree with TRBD1. This CDR3 contains 13 residues. The V gene's germline CDR1 is GTSNPN and CDR2 SVGIG (reference sequence). The J segment lost 4 bases and the V segment lost 5 bases, leaving 7 bases of the junction unmatched. The CDR3 reads CAWEDRAGTEAFF. For the CDR3, the DNA is TGTGCCTGGGAAGACAGGGCGGGCACTGAAGCTTTCTTT.

This clone was observed a single time. The chain has TRBV6-1 and TRBJ1-1; D gene unclear. Germline lookup yields CDR1 MNHNS and CDR2 SASEGT. Between the trimmed V and J ends, which lost 4 bases and 4 bases, there was a span of 7 bases. The CDR3 covers 12 residues. CDR3 in amino acids: CASSGASTEAFF. The CDR3 nucleotides are TGTGCCAGCAGTGGGGCATCCACTGAAGCTTTCTTT.

The V and J genes are TRBV7-8 and TRBJ1-5; D is possibly TRBD1 (6 bases). V gave up 8 bases and J gave up 5 bases, with 13 bases separating them. This CDR3 is 13 amino acids long. Germline V gives CDR1 SGHVS, CDR2 FQNEAQ. The CDR3 sequence: CASRKGGDQPQHF. CDR3 coding DNA: TGTGCCAGCCGGAAAGGGGGGGATCAGCCCCAGCATTTT.

This chain connects TRBV5-5 to TRBJ2-7; D remains ambiguous. The V end was cut by 0 bases, the J end by 6 bases, with 10 bases between. This CDR3 has 13 amino acids. Germline V CDR1 and CDR2: SGHKS, YYEKEE (reference sequence). Written as DNA, the CDR3 is TGTGCCAGCAGCTTGGTTCTGGCTGGCGAGCAGTACTTC. Protein sequence: CASSLVLAGEQYF.

Turning to this clone: This sample also contains other DNA sequences that code for the same CDR3. The rearrangement joins TRBV6-5 to TRBJ2-3, with unresolved D. CDR3 length: 13 amino acids. Trimming cost V 2 bases and J 5 bases, with 8 bases left between them. Germline V gene data show CDR1 as MNHEY and CDR2 as SVGAGI. In DNA form, the CDR3 reads TGTGCCAGCAGTTACGGGCCTGGAGATACGCAGTATTTT. Residues: CASSYGPGDTQYF.

The V and J genes are TRBV4-3 and TRBJ2-3; the match to TRBD1 covers 8 bases. With 4 bases clipped from V and 4 bases from J, the junction kept 4 bases outside the gene matches. This CDR3 comprises 14 residues. The germline V gene has CDR1 LGHNA and CDR2 YSLEER. CDR3 residues: CASSPGQGADTQYF. The DNA of the CDR3 is TGCGCCAGCAGCCCTGGACAGGGCGCAGATACGCAGTATTTT.

The chain carries TRBV7-9 and TRBJ2-1; 7 bases are a match to TRBD1. The CDR3 sequence is 15 residues long. Germline assignment: CDR1 SEHNR and CDR2 FQNEAQ (reference sequence). After removal of 0 bases from V and 3 bases from J, the junction contained 2 bases not matched to a gene. The CDR3, as DNA: TGTGCCAGCAGCTTAGCGACAGGGATCTACAATGAGCAGTTCTTC. Translation: CASSLATGIYNEQFF.

This clone was picked up a small number of times. The chain has TRBV30 and TRBJ1-1; weak D call: TRBD1 (6 bases). This CDR3 contains 13 residues. The germline V gene encodes CDR1 GTSNPN and CDR2 SVGIG (reference sequence). Trimming removed 6 bases at V and 0 bases at J, with 11 bases between. The DNA of the CDR3 is TGTGCCTGTGAGAGGGACATGAACACTGAAGCTTTCTTT. Translation gives CACERDMNTEAFF. The full variable domain, rest sourced from reference TRBV30 and TRBJ1-1, is SQTIHQWPATLVQPVGSPLSLECTVEGTSNPNLYWYRQAAGRGLQLLFYSVGIGQISSEVPQNLSASRPQDRQFILSSKKLLLSDSGFYLCACERDMNTEAFFGQGTRLTVV.

The rearrangement links TRBV4-1 to TRBJ2-1; D is ambiguous. V lost 6 bases to trimming and J lost 8 bases, with 11 bases between them. Looked up from germline, CDR1 is MGHRA and CDR2 is YSYEKL. The CDR3 is 12 amino acids. In DNA, the CDR3 is TGCGCCAGCAGTCGCAACAATGATGAGCAGTTCTTC. Amino acid sequence: CASSRNNDEQFF.

V is TRBV25-1 and J is TRBJ2-1; D possibly corresponds to TRBD2 (5 bases). This CDR3 is built from 15 residues. Trimming pared 7 bases from V and 8 bases from J, leaving 21 bases between. Germline V gene sequence: CDR1 MGHDK, CDR2 SYGVNS. CDR3 sequence reads: CASTSEKGAGDEQFF. The CDR3 region has the DNA TGTGCCAGCACATCCGAAAAGGGAGCTGGGGATGAGCAGTTCTTC.

The chain employs TRBV5-4 and TRBJ2-7; 9 positions match TRBD1. V gave up 1 base and J gave up 0 bases; unmatched junction bases: 5. CDR1 and CDR2 from the germline V gene are SGHNT and YYREEE (reference sequence). This CDR3 has 16 residues. The CDR3 sequence is CASSLKGQGISYEQYF. CDR3 nucleotides: TGTGCCAGCAGCTTGAAGGGACAGGGAATCTCCTACGAGCAGTACTTC.

This chain uses TRBV6-5 with TRBJ1-6; D unresolved. The germline CDR1 and CDR2 sequences are MNHEY and SVGAGI. This CDR3 has 14 residues. V was shortened by 4 bases and J by 8 bases, with 12 bases between the two germline ends. CDR3 region: CASSFSPSDSPLHF. The CDR3 DNA sequence: TGTGCCAGCAGTTTCTCCCCCTCGGATTCACCCCTCCACTTT.

The rearrangement links TRBV10-3 to TRBJ2-1, with TRBD2 matching 11 bases. Germline V gene sequence: CDR1 ENHRY, CDR2 SYGVKD. The CDR3 extends over 17 amino acids. The V gene end was trimmed by 4 bases and the J gene end by 2 bases; junction bases not matched to a gene: 7. The CDR3 sequence is CAISVTSGEGPYNEQFF. The CDR3 region has the DNA TGTGCCATCAGTGTGACTAGCGGGGAGGGGCCCTACAATGAGCAGTTCTTC.